Each of the 32 T cell receptor beta chains below was sequenced from the same sample in a study of beta chain features in type 1 diabetes (dated by TCRdb to 2016 to 2018). The method behind the library was the immunoSEQ multiplex PCR assay. All of the isolated RNA was reverse transcribed with the High Capacity cDNA Reverse Transcription Kit, so expressed TCRB transcripts were sequenced. Not all clones reach the TCRdb copy of this immuneACCESS table, which keeps in-frame sequences only. Checked studies attribute under half of the gap to unresolved V genes and leave the rest unexplained. A total of around 180,000 clones appear in this sample, around 8% of them only once. The leading ten clones occupy around 0.94% of the sample. These receptors lack a known antigen. What the study reported, not specific to this receptor: A moderate but significant shortening of TCRB CDR3 length was observed in type 1 diabetes patients in all four CD4+ subsets.

The sample consisted of central memory CD4+ T cells from blood. These receptors all come from a woman aged 40 to 49 with type 1 diabetes.

This clone was detected a few times. This chain uses TRBV5-1 with TRBJ2-7; 9 nucleotides agree with TRBD1. V shed 4 bases, J shed 5 bases, and the junction held 10 bases outside the gene matches. Germline CDR1 SGHRS, CDR2 YFSETQ. The CDR3 has 15 amino acids. CDR3 sequence (DNA): TGCGCCAGCAGCCCAGTAACAGGGGGCATCCACGAGCAGTACTTC. Amino acids: CASSPVTGGIHEQYF.

This clone came up a few times. This chain links TRBV28 with TRBJ2-1; D gene unclear. From germline, CDR1 is MDHEN and CDR2 SYDVKM. The CDR3 totals 11 residues. Trimming left V 5 bases short and J 10 bases short, with 9 bases between. CDR3 amino acids: CASSLTQEQFF. For the CDR3, the DNA is TGTGCCAGCAGTCTCACACAAGAGCAGTTCTTC.

This clone appeared a few times. The chain uses TRBV28 and TRBJ1-1; D unresolved. Germline CDR1 reads MDHEN; CDR2 reads SYDVKM. The CDR3 runs to 14 residues. V shed 3 bases and J shed 2 bases, with 10 bases lying between them. The CDR3 loop reads CASSFPRANTEAFF. CDR3 bases: TGTGCCAGCAGTTTCCCGCGGGCAAACACTGAAGCTTTCTTT.

On this clone: Other DNA sequences of this sample code for an identical CDR3. The chain has TRBV9 and TRBJ2-5, with D possibly matching TRBD2 (5 bases). The CDR3 totals 13 residues. The ends were cut back, 0 bases at V and 5 bases at J, with 8 bases in the middle. Germline assignment: CDR1 SGDLS and CDR2 YYNGEE. CDR3 in DNA: TGTGCCAGCAGCGTAGAGCGCGGGGAGACCCAGTACTTC. This codes for CASSVERGETQYF.

This chain links TRBV20-1 with TRBJ2-7, with D possibly matching TRBD1 (6 bases). Germline V CDR1 and CDR2: DFQATT, SNEGSKA (reference sequence). Trimming stripped 6 bases from V and 7 bases from J, with 13 bases between. The CDR3 has 11 residues. In DNA form, the CDR3 reads TGCAGTGCCCCTTACAGGGAAGAGCAGTACTTC. It translates to CSAPYREEQYF.

This clone was seen a few times. CDR3 in amino acids: CSVQVSSGNTIYF. The CDR3, as DNA: TGCAGCGTTCAGGTCAGCTCTGGAAACACCATATATTTT. V is TRBV29-1 and J is TRBJ1-3; unclear D gene. Germline assignment: CDR1 SQVTM and CDR2 ANQGSEA. V lost 5 bases and J lost 0, with 8 bases in between. This CDR3 comprises 13 residues.

Only a few counts were recorded for this clone. The genes are TRBV7-9 and TRBJ1-2; perhaps TRBD1 as D (6 bases). From germline, CDR1 is SEHNR and CDR2 FQNEAQ (reference sequence). Trimming pared 3 bases from V and 6 bases from J, leaving 8 bases between. The CDR3 runs 12 residues. The CDR3 sequence: CASSFRDNGYTF. Written as DNA, the CDR3 is TGTGCCAGCAGCTTCCGGGACAATGGCTACACCTTC.

CDR3 sequence reads: CASFTPGQGDGYTF. Written as DNA, the CDR3 is TGTGCCAGCTTTACTCCGGGACAGGGCGATGGCTACACCTTC. This chain uses TRBV28 with TRBJ1-2, with 9 bases lining up with TRBD1. The V and J ends lost 8 bases and 6 bases, in that order; junction bases with no gene match: 10. Germline V gene lookup returns CDR1 MDHEN and CDR2 SYDVKM. This CDR3 is built from 14 residues.

The chain carries TRBV25-1 and TRBJ1-3; no clear D. Trimming took off 1 base at V and 4 bases at J, with 8 bases between the two ends. The CDR3 has 14 residues. The germline V gene has CDR1 MGHDK and CDR2 SYGVNS. CDR3 residues: CASSEFRRGNTIYF. CDR3 sequence (DNA): TGTGCCAGCAGTGAATTCAGAAGAGGAAACACCATATATTTT.

This clone was picked up many times. The rearrangement links TRBV5-1 to TRBJ2-7, with a possible D match to TRBD1 (5 bases). Trimming took 4 bases from V and 3 from J, leaving 14 bases between them. The CDR3 extends over 14 amino acids. In germline, CDR1 is SGHRS, CDR2 YFSETQ. The CDR3 sequence is CASSTRTSNYEQYF. The CDR3 bases are TGCGCCAGCAGCACGAGGACATCAAACTACGAGCAGTACTTC. Full variable domain (remainder filled in from reference TRBV5-1 and TRBJ2-7): KAGVTQTPRYLIKTRGQQVTLSCSPISGHRSVSWYQQTPGQGLQFLFEYFSETQRNKGNFPGRFSGRQFSNSRSEMNVSTLELGDSALYLCASSTRTSNYEQYFGPGTRLTVT.

This clone was counted a few times. This CDR3 reads CASSMVGGAATEAFF. CDR3 DNA sequence: TGTGCCAGTAGTATGGTAGGGGGCGCAGCCACTGAAGCTTTCTTT. The genes are TRBV19 and TRBJ1-1; 7 bases are shared with TRBD1. The V gene's germline CDR1 is LNHDA and CDR2 SQIVND (reference sequence). The ends lost 3 bases at V and 4 bases at J; junction bases unmatched: 8. The CDR3 is made up of 15 amino acids.

This clone was seen only a few times. The chain joins TRBV11-2 to TRBJ2-7; maybe TRBD1 (6 bases). V was trimmed by 6 bases and J by 2 bases, leaving 20 bases between them. In germline, CDR1 is SGHAT, CDR2 FQNNGV. CDR3 length equals 16 residues. CDR3 nucleotide sequence: TGTGCCAGCAGTTCTAGAAGTGGGCGACAGGCCTACGAGCAGTACTTC. Its protein is CASSSRSGRQAYEQYF.

A word on this clone: At one of its ends the junction is not consistent with the germline gene, which may arise from a read error. In the same sample, other DNA sequences code for this CDR3. The chain has TRBV11-2 and TRBJ1-4, with D hard to call. The CDR3 spans 14 residues. Germline V lookup: CDR1 SGHAT, CDR2 FQNNGV. Here the CDR3 reads CASSLEDAGEKLFF. The CDR3 DNA reads as TGTGCCAGCAGCTTAGAGGATGCGGGCGAAAAGCTGTTTTTT. Looking up the rest from reference TRBV11-2 and TRBJ1-4 gives the full variable domain: EAGVAQSPRYKIIEKRQSVAFWCNPISGHATLYWYQQILGQGPKLLIQFQNNGVVDDSQLPKDRFSAERLKGVDSTLKIQPAKLEDSAVYLCASSLEDAGEKLFFGSGTQLSVL.

The sample holds a few counts of this clone. The chain combines TRBV30 with TRBJ2-1; D is possibly TRBD2 (6 bases). The CDR3 runs 14 residues. V lost 4 bases and J lost 2, with 12 bases in between. Germline V lookup: CDR1 GTSNPN, CDR2 SVGIG (reference sequence). This chain's CDR3 is CAWKRGGTYNEQFF. In DNA form, the CDR3 reads TGTGCCTGGAAACGGGGCGGGACCTACAATGAGCAGTTCTTC.

This clone was counted between two and nine times. J is TRBJ2-1 and V is TRBV9; D gene unclear. The V end was cut by 2 bases, the J end by 8 bases, with 11 bases between. The germline V gene has CDR1 SGDLS and CDR2 YYNGEE. The CDR3 consists of 13 residues. The CDR3 DNA sequence: TGTGCCAGCAGCGTCCGCCCAGGTGATGAGCAGTTCTTC. Its protein is CASSVRPGDEQFF.

The chain employs TRBV28 and TRBJ1-1; D gene uncertain. The CDR3 contains 16 residues. V was trimmed by 5 bases and J by 6 bases, leaving 22 bases between them. The germline CDR1 and CDR2 sequences are MDHEN and SYDVKM. CDR3 sequence (DNA): TGTGCCAGCAGTGTGATTCTAGGGCCTACGAGGGCTGAAGCTTTCTTT. Protein product: CASSVILGPTRAEAFF.

This clone was counted between two and nine times. The chain joins TRBV7-2 to TRBJ2-1, with a tentative D call TRBD1 (6 bases). The V gene lost 4 bases and the J gene lost 4 bases, with 17 bases spanning the gap. Germline values: CDR1 SGHTA, CDR2 FQGNSA. The CDR3 extends over 16 amino acids. CDR3 loop: CASSSSQGSPYNEQFF. The CDR3 nucleotides are TGTGCCAGCAGCTCCTCACAGGGTAGCCCTTACAATGAGCAGTTCTTC.

Notes on this clone: A much more abundant neighbour one base away suggests this may be a read error. The rearrangement uses TRBV11-3 and TRBJ2-5; D uncertain. The V gene's germline CDR1 is SGHNT and CDR2 YENEEA. The CDR3 loop spans 12 amino acids. V dropped 5 bases and J dropped 0 bases, with 4 bases sitting between them. In nucleotides, the CDR3 is TGTGCCAGCAGCCAGTACCAAGAGACCCAGTACTTC. This gives the protein CASSQYQETQYF.

This clone has more than one count but fewer than ten. The rearrangement joins TRBV5-1 to TRBJ2-3; a weak D match, TRBD2 (5 bases). The germline V gene has CDR1 SGHRS and CDR2 YFSETQ. Deletions cut 0 bases from V and 6 bases from J, with 14 bases between. CDR3 length: 15 amino acids. The CDR3 loop reads CASSLDGAPGDTQYF. CDR3 nucleotides: TGCGCCAGCAGCTTGGATGGAGCCCCGGGGGATACGCAGTATTTT. The full variable domain, with the rest looked up from reference TRBV5-1 and TRBJ2-3, is KAGVTQTPRYLIKTRGQQVTLSCSPISGHRSVSWYQQTPGQGLQFLFEYFSETQRNKGNFPGRFSGRQFSNSRSEMNVSTLELGDSALYLCASSLDGAPGDTQYFGPGTRLTVL.

This sequence joins TRBV6-1 and TRBJ2-2; a possible D gene is TRBD2 (6 bases). In germline, CDR1 is MNHNS, CDR2 SASEGT. This CDR3 has 16 amino acids. With 4 bases removed from V and 7 bases from J, the gap between germline ends came to 19 bases. CDR3 sequence reads: CASSGPLGTDLGELFF. The CDR3 DNA follows: TGTGCCAGCAGTGGGCCCCTCGGGACTGATCTCGGGGAGCTGTTTTTT.

This CDR3 reads CSVLPQLNTEAFF. The CDR3 nucleotides are TGCAGCGTTCTACCACAGCTGAACACTGAAGCTTTCTTT. The chain recombines TRBV29-1 with TRBJ1-1; D unclear. Looked up from germline, CDR1 is SQVTM and CDR2 is ANQGSEA. This CDR3 comprises 13 residues. V lost 5 bases and J lost 0, with 10 bases in between.

The J gene is TRBJ1-1, the V gene TRBV15; D is unclear. The germline V gene encodes CDR1 LNHNV and CDR2 YYDKDF (reference sequence). V lost 4 bases and J 2 bases, leaving 14 bases between the germline ends. The CDR3 is 15 amino acids. The CDR3 protein is CATSISSGFNTEAFF. The CDR3 DNA follows: TGTGCCACCAGCATCTCATCGGGATTTAACACTGAAGCTTTCTTT.

A few counts support this clone. The DNA for the CDR3 is TGTGCCACCAGCAGGGTTTTAGCGGGGAACCAAGAGACCCAGTACTTC. Encoded protein: CATSRVLAGNQETQYF. The chain joins TRBV15 to TRBJ2-5; 8 positions match TRBD2. Germline CDR1 and CDR2: LNHNV and YYDKDF (reference sequence). V lost 3 bases and J lost 0; bases outside the gene matches: 6. This CDR3 has 16 residues.

The chain has TRBV30 and TRBJ2-5; D not resolved. Trimming cost V 5 bases and J 8 bases, with 21 bases left between them. CDR3 length: 14 residues. Germline V gene sequence: CDR1 GTSNPN, CDR2 SVGIG (reference sequence). The DNA of the CDR3 is TGTGCCTGGGTTCCCGGGTATTCTCAGAGAACCCAGTACTTC. This gives the protein CAWVPGYSQRTQYF. The whole variable domain, filled in from reference TRBV30 and TRBJ2-5, reads SQTIHQWPATLVQPVGSPLSLECTVEGTSNPNLYWYRQAAGRGLQLLFYSVGIGQISSEVPQNLSASRPQDRQFILSSKKLLLSDSGFYLCAWVPGYSQRTQYFGPGTRLLVL.

This clone came up once. The rearrangement joins TRBV6-5 to TRBJ2-1, with 14 bases lining up with TRBD2. J was trimmed by 9 bases and V by 7 bases; bases with no gene match: 8. Germline assignment: CDR1 MNHEY and CDR2 SVGAGI. The CDR3 has 15 amino acids. This CDR3 is CASTPGLAGVGEQFF. For the CDR3, the DNA is TGTGCCAGCACCCCGGGACTAGCGGGAGTTGGTGAGCAGTTCTTC.

This clone was counted only a few times. The V call is TRBV5-1, the J call TRBJ2-4; 8 bases are shared with TRBD1. Trimming cost V 4 bases and J 1 base; bases outside gene matches: 7. This CDR3 is 16 amino acids long. Germline CDR1 SGHRS, CDR2 YFSETQ. CDR3 amino acids: CASSPLTGEAKNIQYF. Here the CDR3 DNA reads TGCGCCAGCAGCCCTCTGACAGGGGAGGCCAAAAACATTCAGTACTTC.

The chain is built from TRBV5-4 and TRBJ2-5; D might be TRBD2 (5 bases). The CDR3 has 16 amino acids. Trimming removed 4 bases at V and 2 bases at J, with 18 bases between. Germline V lookup: CDR1 SGHNT, CDR2 YYREEE (reference sequence). DNA for the CDR3: TGTGCCAGCAGCGTGGCCCCCGGGGAAACACAAGAGACCCAGTACTTC. Residues: CASSVAPGETQETQYF.

Points on this clone: This specimen includes other DNA sequences encoding the same CDR3. V is TRBV6-5 and J is TRBJ2-7, with D unresolved. The V gene's germline CDR1 is MNHEY and CDR2 SVGAGI. The CDR3 runs to 15 residues. V was clipped by 0 bases and J by 0 bases, with 9 bases between them. Here the CDR3 reads CASSYSSGSSYEQYF. In nucleotides, the CDR3 is TGTGCCAGCAGTTACTCGTCAGGTTCCTCCTACGAGCAGTACTTC.

This clone was recorded a few times. The chain joins TRBV11-3 to TRBJ2-1; the match to TRBD2 covers 8 bases. Germline values: CDR1 SGHNT, CDR2 YENEEA. V was pared by 5 bases and J by 5 bases, with 8 bases of the junction left unmatched. The CDR3 is 15 residues long. In DNA form, the CDR3 reads TGTGCCAGCAGCCCACGGGCGGGGGGACACAATGAGCAGTTCTTC. Residues: CASSPRAGGHNEQFF.

This chain joins TRBV4-3 and TRBJ1-2; 10 bases fit TRBD1. The CDR3 sequence is 16 residues long. The germline gives CDR1 LGHNA, CDR2 YSLEER. The trim removed 3 bases at V and 6 bases at J, leaving 10 bases unmatched. The CDR3 here is CASSHLVSTGGDGYTF. CDR3 DNA sequence: TGCGCCAGCAGCCACCTTGTTTCGACAGGGGGCGATGGCTACACCTTC.

This clone was observed a few times. The chain links TRBV6-5 to TRBJ1-5, with TRBD1 as a possible D gene (6 bases). The CDR3 runs to 14 residues. V was shortened by 7 bases and J by 3 bases, with 13 bases between the two germline ends. CDR1 is MNHEY, CDR2 SVGAGI, per germline. CDR3 nucleotide sequence: TGTGCCAGCAAGGGCCAGGGGTTCAATCAGCCCCAGCATTTT. Translation gives CASKGQGFNQPQHF.

The rearrangement links TRBV5-4 to TRBJ1-2; D is ambiguous. This CDR3 comprises 13 residues. The V gene lost 2 bases and the J gene lost 4 bases, with 9 bases spanning the gap. CDR1 and CDR2 from the germline V gene are SGHNT and YYREEE (reference sequence). As DNA, the CDR3 is TGTGCCAGCAGCTTAGACACCAGCTATGGCTACACCTTC. Residues: CASSLDTSYGYTF.